The 17 T cell receptor beta chains given below trace back to one sample, sequenced in a study of blood T cells in healthy people across ages. Through a sample-barcoded 5' primer and a J-beta primer mix, a second PCR was run for roughly 7 to 11 cycles. TCRdb redid the calling of the 5' RACE reads with MiXCR, one entry per CDR3 protein. The sample carries a few hundred thousand distinct CDR3 sequences, 25% to 30% recorded once. Specimen: blood. All receptors come from a woman in her 70s in good health.

The chain carries TRBV6-6 and TRBJ2-1; TRBD2 matches 8 bases. Germline-derived CDR1 and CDR2 are MNHNY and SVGAGI (reference sequence). The CDR3 covers 15 residues. With 5 bases clipped from V and 3 bases from J, the junction kept 6 bases outside the gene matches. The CDR3 here is CASSTGGRLYNEQFF. The CDR3 bases are TGTGCCAGCAGTACGGGGGGGAGGCTCTACAATGAGCAGTTCTTC.

This clonotype came up a few times. The rearrangement links TRBV29-1 to TRBJ1-2, with D tentatively TRBD1 (6 bases). This CDR3 has 13 amino acids. V was clipped by 3 bases and J by 6 bases, with 14 bases between them. The germline V gene has CDR1 SQVTM and CDR2 ANQGSEA. The CDR3, as DNA: TGCAGCGTTGATGATACAGGGTCCAATGGCTACACCTTC. It yields the protein CSVDDTGSNGYTF.

This clonotype was counted only a few times. This CDR3 is CSAARGGNEQFF. For the CDR3, the DNA is TGCAGTGCTGCCAGGGGAGGAAATGAGCAGTTCTTC. This rearrangement joins TRBV20-1 to TRBJ2-1; D could derive from TRBD1 or TRBD2 (6 bases each). CDR3 length: 12 amino acids. The V gene's germline CDR1 is DFQATT and CDR2 SNEGSKA (reference sequence). Trimming shortened V by 5 bases and J by 7 bases, and 12 bases separated the two germline ends.

The chain joins TRBV7-2 to TRBJ2-2, with 11 bases lining up with TRBD1. V dropped 2 bases and J dropped 8; count of bases not matched to a gene: 4. The V gene's germline CDR1 is SGHTA and CDR2 FQGNSA. This CDR3 has 15 amino acids. Here the CDR3 DNA reads TGTGCCAGCAGCTTAACGGACAGGGGGCGTGGGGAGCTGTTTTTT. As protein: CASSLTDRGRGELFF. Variable domain in full (rest from reference TRBV7-2 and TRBJ2-2): GAGVSQSPSNKVTEKGKDVELRCDPISGHTALYWYRQSLGQGLEFLIYFQGNSAPDKSGLPSDRFSAERTGGSVSTLTIQRTQQEDSAVYLCASSLTDRGRGELFFGEGSRLTVL.

V usage is TRBV5-1 and J usage is TRBJ2-5; TRBD2 matches 9 bases. V lost 4 bases, J lost 1 base, and 5 bases stayed unmatched. Germline V lookup: CDR1 SGHRS, CDR2 YFSETQ. This CDR3 region has 15 residues. The CDR3 reads CASSGVAGVQETQYF. The CDR3 coding sequence is TGCGCCAGCAGCGGGGTAGCGGGGGTCCAAGAGACCCAGTACTTC.

The J gene is TRBJ2-4, the V gene TRBV9, with D hard to call. The CDR3 extends over 14 amino acids. Germline values: CDR1 SGDLS, CDR2 YYNGEE. V lost 7 bases and J lost 6, with 17 bases in between. The CDR3 sequence is CASSPTQSRNIQYF. CDR3 in DNA: TGTGCCAGCTCCCCAACGCAATCTAGAAACATTCAGTACTTC.

This clonotype was picked up a small number of times. The chain is built from TRBV14 and TRBJ2-1; 8 bases map to TRBD1. CDR3 length: 15 residues. V shed 3 bases and J 4 bases; nucleotides not matched to a gene: 5. The V gene's germline CDR1 is SGHDN and CDR2 FVKESK. The CDR3 loop is CASSQWDRPYNEQFF. CDR3 coding DNA: TGTGCCAGCAGCCAGTGGGACAGGCCTTACAATGAGCAGTTCTTC.

This clonotype was observed a handful of times. The junction and the germline gene differ at one end; a read error may be behind it. This rearrangement joins TRBV14 to TRBJ1-4; 10 bases line up with TRBD1. The CDR3 sequence is 16 residues long. The germline gives CDR1 SGHDN, CDR2 FVKESK. In DNA, the CDR3 is TGTGCCAGCAGCCAATTTGGGACAGGGGTGGAAGAAAAACTGGTTTTT. Its translation: CASSQFGTGVEEKLVF.

The chain joins TRBV2 to TRBJ1-1; D is unresolved. Per germline, CDR1 SNHLY and CDR2 FYNNEI. The length of the CDR3 is 15 residues. Trimming left V 7 bases short and J 0 bases short, with 15 bases between. The CDR3 nucleotides are TGTGCCAGCAAACCCATTCCCACCATGAACACTGAAGCTTTCTTT. Protein: CASKPIPTMNTEAFF. Looking up the rest from reference TRBV2 and TRBJ1-1 gives the full variable domain: EPEVTQTPSHQVTQMGQEVILRCVPISNHLYFYWYRQILGQKVEFLVSFYNNEISEKSEIFDDQFSVERPDGSNFTLKIRSTKLEDSAMYFCASKPIPTMNTEAFFGQGTRLTVV.

This clonotype was seen a few times. This chain links TRBV27 with TRBJ1-2, with a possible D match to TRBD1 (6 bases). Germline V gene sequence: CDR1 MNHEY, CDR2 SMNVEV (reference sequence). The CDR3 is 14 amino acids. Trimming stripped 1 base from V and 6 bases from J, with 12 bases between. The CDR3 loop reads CASSLWAGENGYTF. The CDR3 coding sequence is TGTGCCAGCAGTTTATGGGCAGGGGAGAATGGCTACACCTTC.

This clonotype came up a few times. The chain is built from TRBV6-2 or TRBV6-3 and TRBJ2-7; D gene unclear. CDR1 and CDR2 (germline): MNHEY, SVGEGT. The CDR3 covers 13 residues. V was shortened by 6 bases and J by 3 bases, with 12 bases between the two germline ends. In DNA, the CDR3 is TGTGCCAGCAGGCAGGAAAATCTCTACGAGCAGTACTTC. Its protein product is CASRQENLYEQYF.

This chain uses TRBV29-1 with TRBJ1-2; unclear D gene. The CDR3 runs to 12 residues. Trimming shortened V by 4 bases and J by 5 bases, and 11 bases separated the two germline ends. Germline lookup yields CDR1 SQVTM and CDR2 ANQGSEA. CDR3 nucleotide sequence: TGCAGCGTTGCGAGAGGGTCTTATGGCTACACCTTC. It codes for CSVARGSYGYTF.

This clonotype was seen a handful of times. This chain joins TRBV28 and TRBJ1-2; D may be TRBD1 (6 bases). CDR1 is MDHEN, CDR2 SYDVKM, per germline. V lost 5 bases and J 10 bases, leaving 20 bases between the germline ends. This CDR3 contains 14 residues. The CDR3 coding sequence is TGTGCCAGCAGTCCACTGGCTCCACGGGGGGCCTACACCTTC. Protein product: CASSPLAPRGAYTF.

J is TRBJ1-1 and V is TRBV12-3 or TRBV12-4; no reliable D call. The CDR3 spans 15 residues. V was clipped by 5 bases and J by 1 base, with 14 bases between them. The CDR3 nucleotides are TGTGCCAGCAGTCCCCCAGTTACGGAGAACACTGAAGCTTTCTTT. It codes for CASSPPVTENTEAFF.

This clonotype was recorded a few times. The chain joins TRBV24-1 to TRBJ2-1, with D unresolved. CDR3 length: 13 amino acids. V lost 4 bases to trimming and J lost 2 bases, with 5 bases between them. Germline V gene lookup returns CDR1 KGHDR and CDR2 SFDVKD. The CDR3 loop reads CATSESTYNEQFF. DNA for the CDR3: TGTGCCACCAGTGAATCCACCTACAATGAGCAGTTCTTC.

This clonotype was seen a few times. The chain combines TRBV10-3 with TRBJ1-1, with TRBD1 matching over 12 bases. Germline loops: CDR1 ENHRY, CDR2 SYGVKD. The CDR3 extends over 15 amino acids. V was pared by 6 bases and J by 4 bases, with 6 bases of the junction left unmatched. CDR3 protein: CAIRGQGASGTEAFF. In DNA, the CDR3 is TGTGCCATCAGGGGACAGGGGGCGTCGGGCACTGAAGCTTTCTTT.

The chain recombines TRBV20-1 with TRBJ2-5, with TRBD1 matching 9 bases. The CDR3 sequence is 14 residues long. Trimming removed 3 bases from V and 5 bases from J; junction bases left unmatched: 7. Germline lookup yields CDR1 DFQATT and CDR2 SNEGSKA (reference sequence). CDR3 nucleotides: TGCAGTGCTAGGCAAACAGGGACAGGGGAGACCCAGTACTTC. Translated: CSARQTGTGETQYF.